Below are 9 T cell receptor beta chains sequenced from a single sample in a study of neurological immune-mediated disorders. TCRdb fed the 5' RACE reads into MiXCR, producing one record per CDR3 protein. The table records about 62,000 distinct CDR3 sequences, less than 4% of them present only once. Input material: PBMCs. Receptors were obtained from a woman aged 45-65 years with multiple sclerosis.

The rearrangement links TRBV7-6 to TRBJ1-3; 9 bases are a match to TRBD1. V dropped 2 bases and J dropped 0; count of bases not matched to a gene: 5. The CDR3 has 17 amino acids. In germline, CDR1 is SGHVS, CDR2 FNYEAQ. The CDR3 sequence: CASSLTGQGFSGNTIYF. DNA of the CDR3: TGTGCCAGCAGCTTAACCGGACAGGGGTTCTCTGGAAACACCATATATTTT. The full variable domain, its missing parts supplied by reference TRBV7-6 and TRBJ1-3, is GAGVSQSPRYKVTKRGQDVALRCDPISGHVSLYWYRQALGQGPEFLTYFNYEAQQDKSGLPNDRFSAERPEGSISTLTIQRTEQRDSAMYRCASSLTGQGFSGNTIYFGEGSWLTVV.

This clonotype was seen repeatedly, ten times or more. The V call is TRBV29-1, the J call TRBJ1-2, with D tentatively TRBD1 (6 bases). Germline V CDR1 and CDR2: SQVTM, ANQGSEA. Trimming removed 5 bases from V and 4 bases from J, with 11 bases in between. The CDR3 has 12 residues. CDR3 in amino acids: CSVSTGPYGYTF. The CDR3 coding sequence is TGCAGCGTTTCAACAGGGCCCTATGGCTACACCTTC.

At least ten counts were recorded for this clonotype. V usage is TRBV6-5 and J usage is TRBJ2-7; a possible D gene is TRBD1 (6 bases). V was pared by 5 bases and J by 5 bases, with 13 bases between. The CDR3 loop spans 13 amino acids. Germline CDR1 is MNHEY and CDR2 is SVGAGI. DNA for the CDR3: TGTGCCAGCAGTAATACAGGGCGGCACGAGCAGTACTTC. Amino acid sequence: CASSNTGRHEQYF.

This chain connects TRBV11-3 to TRBJ2-2; 15 nucleotides align to TRBD2. CDR1 and CDR2 (germline): SGHNT, YENEEA. This CDR3 comprises 20 residues. With 2 bases clipped from V and 5 bases from J, the junction kept 12 bases outside the gene matches. The CDR3 bases are TGTGCCAGCAGCTTACCTTACGGGACTAGCGGGAGGCCTACTACCGGGGAGCTGTTTTTT. This sequence encodes CASSLPYGTSGRPTTGELFF.

This clonotype was recorded many times. This chain joins TRBV6-6 and TRBJ2-2, with TRBD1 identical over 10 bases. The germline V gene has CDR1 MNHNY and CDR2 SVGAGI (reference sequence). The CDR3 covers 15 residues. The V and J ends lost 6 bases and 7 bases, in that order; junction bases with no gene match: 8. The CDR3 DNA reads TGTGCCAGCAGCTCACGGGGACAGGGGAACGGGGAGCTGTTTTTT. This encodes CASSSRGQGNGELFF.

As for this clonotype: Possible read error: a much larger clone is one base away. This chain joins TRBV28 and TRBJ1-5; perhaps TRBD1 as D (5 bases). V shed 3 bases and J shed 3 bases, with 12 bases lying between them. This CDR3 comprises 15 residues. Germline loops: CDR1 MDHEN, CDR2 SYDVKM. The CDR3 region has the DNA TGTGCCAGCAGTTTTCCGACAGAGGACAATCAGCCCCAGCATTTT. As protein: CASSFPTEDNQPQHF.

A few counts support this clonotype. The rearrangement joins TRBV5-1 to TRBJ1-1; D possibly corresponds to TRBD1 (5 bases). Trimming shortened V by 4 bases and J by 7 bases, and 11 bases separated the two germline ends. Per germline, CDR1 SGHRS and CDR2 YFSETQ. The CDR3 runs to 12 residues. The CDR3 loop reads CASSIDRGEAFF. The CDR3 bases are TGCGCCAGCAGCATCGACAGAGGTGAAGCTTTCTTT.

This clonotype showed up just a few times. The chain carries TRBV18 and TRBJ1-4, with 10 positions matching TRBD1. J lost 8 bases, V lost 3 bases, and 3 bases had no gene match. Germline V gives CDR1 KGHSH, CDR2 LQKENI. CDR3 length: 14 residues. The CDR3 DNA sequence: TGTGCCAGCTCACCGGACAGGGGGAGAGAAAAACTGTTTTTT. It specifies CASSPDRGREKLFF.

This clonotype was counted many times. V usage is TRBV5-1 and J usage is TRBJ1-4; possibly TRBD1 for D (5 bases). The germline V gene encodes CDR1 SGHRS and CDR2 YFSETQ. The germline V and J ends were trimmed by 1 base and 6 bases, with 10 bases remaining between them. This CDR3 comprises 14 residues. The CDR3 DNA follows: TGCGCCAGCAGCTTGCGGCAGGGAGATGAAAAACTGTTTTTT. Its protein is CASSLRQGDEKLFF.